This record covers a single TCR beta chain. The entry originates in a study of early stage breast cancer tumors. CDR3 size: 15 residues. Germline V gene sequence: CDR1 MNHEY, CDR2 SVGAGI. V trimming: 2 bases; J trimming: 9 bases; junction bases outside the gene matches: 8. Profiling relied on immunoSEQ multiplex PCR, and the TCRdb table lists in-frame clones only, not all of them. The sample lists tens of thousands of clones, over 65% occurring once. The chain links TRBV6-5 to TRBJ2-1; TRBD2 aligns across 9 bases. This receptor was taken from a person aged 30-39 years with breast cancer. The source material was blood. The CDR3 DNA is TGTGCCAGCAGTTACAGGCCTAGCGGGGTTGGTGAGCAGTTCTTC. Its translation: CASSYRPSGVGEQFF.